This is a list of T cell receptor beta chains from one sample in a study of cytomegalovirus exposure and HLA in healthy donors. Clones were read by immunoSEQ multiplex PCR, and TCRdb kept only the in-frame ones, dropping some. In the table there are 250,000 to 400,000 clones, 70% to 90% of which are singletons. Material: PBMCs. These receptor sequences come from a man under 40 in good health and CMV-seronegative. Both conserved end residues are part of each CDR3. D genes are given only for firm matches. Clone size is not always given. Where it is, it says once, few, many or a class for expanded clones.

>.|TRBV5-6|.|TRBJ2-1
CASSFRDYNEQFF
TGTGCCAGCAGCTTCCGGGATTACAATGAGCAGTTCTTC
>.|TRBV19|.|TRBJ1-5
CASREGGAWSNQPQHF
TGTGCCAGTAGGGAGGGTGGGGCCTGGAGCAATCAGCCCCAGCATTTT
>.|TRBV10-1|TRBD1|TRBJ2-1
CASSPSGQGLDEQFF
TGCGCCAGCAGTCCCTCCGGACAGGGGCTCGATGAGCAGTTCTTC
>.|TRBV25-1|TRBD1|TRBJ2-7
CASSDPGQGNYEQYF
TGTGCCAGCAGTGACCCGGGACAGGGGAACTACGAGCAGTACTTC
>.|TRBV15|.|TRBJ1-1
CATSIRAGTEAFF
TGTGCCACCAGCATACGGGCGGGCACTGAAGCTTTCTTT
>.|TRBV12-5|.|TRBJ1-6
CASVGVVNSPLHF
TGTGCTAGTGTAGGGGTTGTGAATTCACCCCTCCACTTT
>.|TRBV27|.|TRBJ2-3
CASSFEQDTDTQYF
TGTGCCAGCAGTTTTGAGCAGGACACAGATACGCAGTATTTT
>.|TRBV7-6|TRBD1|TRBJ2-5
CASSYGQGVRETQYF
TGTGCCAGCAGCTACGGACAGGGCGTTAGGGAGACCCAGTACTTC
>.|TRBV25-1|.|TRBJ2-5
CASSARLTTRETQYF
TGTGCCAGCAGTGCTCGGCTTACCACGAGGGAGACCCAGTACTTC
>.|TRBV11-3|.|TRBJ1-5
CASSFGRHTTQPQHF
TGTGCCAGCAGCTTTGGTCGACACACCACTCAGCCCCAGCATTTT
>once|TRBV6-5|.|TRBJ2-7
CASSYSGLYEQYF
TGTGCCAGCAGTTACTCAGGACTTTACGAGCAGTACTTC
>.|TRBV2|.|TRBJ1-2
CASSDYLRGLDYGYTF
TGTGCCAGCAGTGATTACCTTCGAGGACTAGACTATGGCTACACCTTC
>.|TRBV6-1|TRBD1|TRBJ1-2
CASSRQGASGYTF
TGTGCCAGCAGTCGACAGGGGGCGAGTGGCTACACCTTC
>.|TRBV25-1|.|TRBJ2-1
CASSVFRGLRNEQFF
TGTGCCAGCAGTGTATTCAGGGGTCTGCGGAATGAGCAGTTCTTC
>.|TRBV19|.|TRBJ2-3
CASSTADTQYF
TGTGCCAGTAGTACCGCAGATACGCAGTATTTT
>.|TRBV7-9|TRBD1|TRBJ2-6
CASSIGQGDSGANVLTF
TGTGCCAGCAGCATCGGACAGGGCGACTCTGGGGCCAACGTCCTGACTTTC
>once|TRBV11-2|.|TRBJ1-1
CASSLDLPLQGRITEAFF
TGTGCCAGCAGCTTAGATCTCCCCCTACAGGGTAGGATCACTGAAGCTTTCTTT
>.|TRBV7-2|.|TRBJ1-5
CASSLKGDQPQHF
TGTGCCAGCAGCTTAAAGGGAGATCAGCCCCAGCATTTT
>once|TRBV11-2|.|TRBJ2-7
CASSSLNSPYEQYF
TGTGCCAGCAGCTCTCTTAACAGTCCCTACGAGCAGTACTTC
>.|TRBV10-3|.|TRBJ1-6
CAISAEGLGSPLHF
TGTGCCATCAGTGCTGAGGGATTGGGATCACCCCTCCACTTT
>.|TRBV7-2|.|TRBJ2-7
CASSLSPYEQYF
TGTGCCAGCAGCCTCAGTCCCTACGAGCAGTACTTC
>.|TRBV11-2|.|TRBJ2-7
CASSLGGDLEQYF
TGTGCCAGCAGCTTAGGGGGGGATCTCGAGCAGTACTTC
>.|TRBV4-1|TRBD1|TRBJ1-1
CASSQTDRAGGSEAFF
TGCGCCAGCAGCCAGACTGACAGGGCGGGAGGGTCTGAAGCTTTCTTT
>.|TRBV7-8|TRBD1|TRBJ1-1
CASSLVNRGRAPEAFF
TGTGCCAGCAGCTTAGTTAATAGGGGGCGCGCCCCTGAAGCTTTCTTT
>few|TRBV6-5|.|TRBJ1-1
CASSSLVAEAFF
TGTGCCAGCAGTTCACTGGTAGCTGAAGCTTTCTTT
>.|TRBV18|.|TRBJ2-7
CASSPNEGYEQYF
TGTGCCAGCTCACCAAACGAGGGCTACGAGCAGTACTTC
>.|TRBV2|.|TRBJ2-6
CASSEQGSGANVLTF
TGTGCCAGCAGTGAGCAGGGAAGCGGGGCCAACGTCCTGACTTTC
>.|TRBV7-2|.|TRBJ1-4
CASSLGSAGRDEKLFF
TGTGCCAGCAGCTTAGGATCGGCAGGGAGGGATGAAAAACTGTTTTTT
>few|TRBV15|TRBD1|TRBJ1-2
CATSTGTEPPYGYTF
TGTGCCACCAGCACCGGGACAGAGCCTCCCTATGGCTACACCTTC
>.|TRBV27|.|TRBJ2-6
CASKGRAPGANVLTF
TGTGCCAGCAAGGGCAGGGCTCCCGGGGCCAACGTCCTGACTTTC
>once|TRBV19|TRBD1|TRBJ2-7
CASSRDSYEQYF
TGTGCCAGTAGTAGGGACAGCTACGAGCAGTACTTC
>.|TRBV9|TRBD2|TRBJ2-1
CASSALGGNSYNEQFF
TGTGCCAGCAGCGCCCTGGGAGGGAACTCCTACAATGAGCAGTTCTTC
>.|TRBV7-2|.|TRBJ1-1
CASSLGQRNTEAFF
TGTGCCAGCAGCTTAGGACAGCGCAACACTGAAGCTTTCTTT
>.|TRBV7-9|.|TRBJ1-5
CASSLTSGGDQPQHF
TGTGCCAGCAGCTTAACGTCGGGCGGGGATCAGCCCCAGCATTTT
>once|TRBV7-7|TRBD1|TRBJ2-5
CASSLGQGRQETQYF
TGTGCCAGCAGCTTGGGACAGGGTCGCCAAGAGACCCAGTACTTC
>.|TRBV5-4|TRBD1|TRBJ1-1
CASSLDLQGAGTEAFF
TGTGCCAGCAGCTTGGACTTACAGGGGGCTGGAACTGAAGCTTTCTTT
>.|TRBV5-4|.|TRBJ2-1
CASSAEYRETYNEQFF
TGTGCCAGCAGCGCCGAATACAGGGAAACCTACAATGAGCAGTTCTTC
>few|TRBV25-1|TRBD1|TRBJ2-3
CASQRTGRTDTQYF
TGTGCCAGCCAGAGGACAGGGAGGACAGATACGCAGTATTTT
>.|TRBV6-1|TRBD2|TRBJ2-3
CASSALGTRADTQYF
TGTGCCAGCAGTGCACTCGGGACTAGAGCAGATACGCAGTATTTT
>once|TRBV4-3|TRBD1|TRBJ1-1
CASSPVTGDDTEAFF
TGCGCCAGCAGCCCCGTTACAGGGGACGACACTGAAGCTTTCTTT
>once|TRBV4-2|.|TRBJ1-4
CASSQDMTATNEKLFF
TGTGCCAGCAGCCAAGATATGACAGCAACTAATGAAAAACTGTTTTTT
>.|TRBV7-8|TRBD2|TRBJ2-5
CASITRGLAGGHTLQETQYF
TGTGCCAGCATCACAAGGGGACTAGCGGGGGGACATACCCTCCAGGAGACCCAGTACTTC
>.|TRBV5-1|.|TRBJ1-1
CASSLVAGVRNTEAFF
TGCGCCAGCAGCTTGGTGGCAGGGGTCAGAAACACTGAAGCTTTCTTT
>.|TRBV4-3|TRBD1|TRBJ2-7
CASSPWTGLSYEQYF
TGCGCCAGCAGCCCATGGACAGGGTTATCCTACGAGCAGTACTTC